This T cell receptor beta chain is drawn from a study of regulatory dendritic cells for organ transplantation. The method was immunoSEQ multiplex PCR; TCRdb's version includes in-frame clones alone and lacks a portion of them. Of some 35,000 clones in the sample, roughly 89% were seen once. J lost 4 bases, V lost 6 bases, and 14 bases had no gene match. Germline values: CDR1 SEHNR, CDR2 FQNEAQ (reference sequence). This CDR3 region has 17 residues. Study-wide points: Regulatory dendritic cells appeared to expand memory CD8+ clones less than mature ones.

A word on this clone: Its specificity is not known.

The sequence was collected from a human donor in good health. Sample: naive CD4+ T cells from blood. Subset noted: CD45RA+ naive T cells. V gene TRBV7-9 combines with J gene TRBJ1-2; the match to TRBD1 covers 10 bases. The CDR3 DNA sequence: TGTGCCAGCAGTCTCAGGAGAAACCGGACAGGGGGCTATGGCTACACCTTC. Translating gives CASSLRRNRTGGYGYTF.